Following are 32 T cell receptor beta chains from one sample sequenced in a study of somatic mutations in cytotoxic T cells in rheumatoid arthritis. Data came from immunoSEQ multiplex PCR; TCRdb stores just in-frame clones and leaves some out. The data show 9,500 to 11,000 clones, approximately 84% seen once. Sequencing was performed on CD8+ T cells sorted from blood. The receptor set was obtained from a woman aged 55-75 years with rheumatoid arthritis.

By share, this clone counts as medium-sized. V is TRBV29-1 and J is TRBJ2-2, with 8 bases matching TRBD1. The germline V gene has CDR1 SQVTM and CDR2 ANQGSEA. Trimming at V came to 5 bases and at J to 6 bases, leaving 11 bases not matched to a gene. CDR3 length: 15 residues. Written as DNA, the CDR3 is TGCAGCGTTAAAACCCTGGACAGGGACGCCGGGGAGCTGTTTTTT. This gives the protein CSVKTLDRDAGELFF.

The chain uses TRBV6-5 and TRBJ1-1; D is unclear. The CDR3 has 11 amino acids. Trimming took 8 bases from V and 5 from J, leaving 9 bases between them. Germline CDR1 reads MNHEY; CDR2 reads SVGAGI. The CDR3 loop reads CASARGTEAFF. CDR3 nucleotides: TGTGCCAGCGCCCGAGGGACTGAAGCTTTCTTT.

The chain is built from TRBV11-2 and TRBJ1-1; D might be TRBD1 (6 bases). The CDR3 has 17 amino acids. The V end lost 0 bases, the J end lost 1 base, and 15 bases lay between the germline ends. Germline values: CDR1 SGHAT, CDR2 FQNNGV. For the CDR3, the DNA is TGTGCCAGCAGCTTAGATGGGAGGGGGACACCGAACACTGAAGCTTTCTTT. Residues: CASSLDGRGTPNTEAFF.

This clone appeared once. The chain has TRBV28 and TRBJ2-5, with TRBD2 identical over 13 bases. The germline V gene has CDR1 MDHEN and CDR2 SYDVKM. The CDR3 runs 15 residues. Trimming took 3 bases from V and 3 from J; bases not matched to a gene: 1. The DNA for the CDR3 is TGTGCCAGCAGTTTCGGGACTAGCGGGAAAGAGACCCAGTACTTC. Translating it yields CASSFGTSGKETQYF.

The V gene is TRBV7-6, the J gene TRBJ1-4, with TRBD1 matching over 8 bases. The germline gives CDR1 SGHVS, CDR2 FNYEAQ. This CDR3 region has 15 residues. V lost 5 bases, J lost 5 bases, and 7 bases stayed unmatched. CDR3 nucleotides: TGTGCCAGCAGCCCATGGACAGGGTCCAATGAAAAACTGTTTTTT. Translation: CASSPWTGSNEKLFF.

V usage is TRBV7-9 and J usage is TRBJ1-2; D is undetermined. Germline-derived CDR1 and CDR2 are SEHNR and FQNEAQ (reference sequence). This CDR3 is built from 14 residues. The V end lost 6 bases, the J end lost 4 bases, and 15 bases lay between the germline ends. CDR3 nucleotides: TGTGCCAGCAGTGAGCGGTTGGGTATCTATGGCTACACCTTC. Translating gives CASSERLGIYGYTF.

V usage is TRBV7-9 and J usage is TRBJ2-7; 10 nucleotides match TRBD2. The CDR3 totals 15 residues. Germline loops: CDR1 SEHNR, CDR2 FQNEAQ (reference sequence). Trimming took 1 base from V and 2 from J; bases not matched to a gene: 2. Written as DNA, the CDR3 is TGTGCCAGCAGCTTAGGGAGCGGGAGGGCCTACGAGCAGTACTTC. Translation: CASSLGSGRAYEQYF.

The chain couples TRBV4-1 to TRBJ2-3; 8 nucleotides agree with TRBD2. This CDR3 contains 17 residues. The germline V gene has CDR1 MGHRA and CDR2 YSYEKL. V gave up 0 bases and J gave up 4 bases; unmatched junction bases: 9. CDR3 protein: CASSQEGGLAVADTQYF. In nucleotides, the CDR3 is TGCGCCAGCAGCCAAGAGGGAGGACTAGCAGTCGCAGATACGCAGTATTTT.

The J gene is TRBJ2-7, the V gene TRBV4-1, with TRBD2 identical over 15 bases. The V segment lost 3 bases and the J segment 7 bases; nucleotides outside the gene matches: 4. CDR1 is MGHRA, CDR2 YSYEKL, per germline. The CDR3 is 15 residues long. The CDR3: CASSQGLAGGREQYF. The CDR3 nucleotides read TGCGCCAGCAGCCAGGGACTAGCGGGAGGTCGGGAGCAGTACTTC.

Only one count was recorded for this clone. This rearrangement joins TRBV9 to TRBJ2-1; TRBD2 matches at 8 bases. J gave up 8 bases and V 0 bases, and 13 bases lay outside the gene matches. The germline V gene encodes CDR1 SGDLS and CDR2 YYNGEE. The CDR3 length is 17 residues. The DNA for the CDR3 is TGTGCCAGCAGCGTAGAGGGGCCAACTAGCGGTTCGGATGAGCAGTTCTTC. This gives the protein CASSVEGPTSGSDEQFF.

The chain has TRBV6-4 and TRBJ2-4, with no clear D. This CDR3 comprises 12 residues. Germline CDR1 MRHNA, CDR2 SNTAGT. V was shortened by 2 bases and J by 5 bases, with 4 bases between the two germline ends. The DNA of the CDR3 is TGTGCCAGCAGTGACCTCGAAAACATTCAGTACTTC. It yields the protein CASSDLENIQYF.

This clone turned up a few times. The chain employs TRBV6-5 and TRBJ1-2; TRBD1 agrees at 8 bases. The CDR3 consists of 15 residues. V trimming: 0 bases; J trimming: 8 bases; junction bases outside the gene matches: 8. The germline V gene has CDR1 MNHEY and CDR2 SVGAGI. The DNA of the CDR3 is TGTGCCAGCAGTTACTCGGACAGGGAAGTTTGGGGCTACACCTTC. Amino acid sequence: CASSYSDREVWGYTF.

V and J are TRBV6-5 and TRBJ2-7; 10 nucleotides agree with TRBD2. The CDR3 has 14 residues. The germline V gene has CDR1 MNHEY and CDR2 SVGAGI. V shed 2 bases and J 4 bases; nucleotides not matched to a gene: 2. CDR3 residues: CASSYGTSEYEQYF. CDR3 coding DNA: TGTGCCAGCAGTTACGGGACTAGCGAGTACGAGCAGTACTTC.

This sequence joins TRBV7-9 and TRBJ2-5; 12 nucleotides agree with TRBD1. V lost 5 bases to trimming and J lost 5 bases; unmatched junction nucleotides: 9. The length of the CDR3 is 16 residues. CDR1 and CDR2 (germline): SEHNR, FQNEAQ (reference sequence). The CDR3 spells CASSPIRDRGRETQYF. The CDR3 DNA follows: TGTGCCAGCAGCCCCATCCGGGACAGGGGGCGGGAGACCCAGTACTTC.

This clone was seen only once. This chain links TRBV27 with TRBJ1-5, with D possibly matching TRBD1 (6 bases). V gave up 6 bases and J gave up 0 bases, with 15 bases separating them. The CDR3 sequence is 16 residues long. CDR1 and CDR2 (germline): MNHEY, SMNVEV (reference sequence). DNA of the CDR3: TGTGCCAGCAGCCGGAGGTGGGGGCCTAGCAATCAGCCCCAGCATTTT. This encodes CASSRRWGPSNQPQHF.

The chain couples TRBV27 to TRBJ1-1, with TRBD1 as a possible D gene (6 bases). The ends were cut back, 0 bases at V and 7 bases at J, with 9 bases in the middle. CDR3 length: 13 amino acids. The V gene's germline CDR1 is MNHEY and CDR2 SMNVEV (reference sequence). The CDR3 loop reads CASSLSGDNEAFF. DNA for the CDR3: TGTGCCAGCAGTTTATCAGGGGACAATGAAGCTTTCTTT.

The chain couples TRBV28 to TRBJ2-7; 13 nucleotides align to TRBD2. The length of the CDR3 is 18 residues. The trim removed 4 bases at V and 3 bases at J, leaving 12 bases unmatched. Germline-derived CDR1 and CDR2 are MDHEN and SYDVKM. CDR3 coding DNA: TGTGCCAGCAGTTCGGTCACGCGGACTAGCGGGAGTTTCTACGAGCAGTACTTC. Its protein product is CASSSVTRTSGSFYEQYF.

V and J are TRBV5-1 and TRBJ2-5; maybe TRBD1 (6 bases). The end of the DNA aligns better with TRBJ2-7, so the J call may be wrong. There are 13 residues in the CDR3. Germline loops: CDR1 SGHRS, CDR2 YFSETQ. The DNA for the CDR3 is TGCGCCAGCAGCTTGGGGACAGACTACGAGCAGTACTTC. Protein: CASSLGTDYEQYF.

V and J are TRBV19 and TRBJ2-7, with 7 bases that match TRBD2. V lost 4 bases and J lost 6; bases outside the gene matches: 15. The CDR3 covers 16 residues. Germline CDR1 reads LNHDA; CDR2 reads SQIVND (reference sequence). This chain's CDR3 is CASSTHGGSITLEQYF. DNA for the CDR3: TGTGCCAGTAGTACCCATGGCGGGAGCATTACGCTCGAGCAGTACTTC.

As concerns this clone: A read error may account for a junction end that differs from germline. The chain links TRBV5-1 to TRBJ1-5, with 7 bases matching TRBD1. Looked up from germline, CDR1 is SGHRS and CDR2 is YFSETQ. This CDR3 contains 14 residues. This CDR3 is CASSLEGGNQPQHF. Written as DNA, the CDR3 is TGCGCCAGCAGCTTGGAAGGGGGCAACCAGCCCCAGCATTTT.

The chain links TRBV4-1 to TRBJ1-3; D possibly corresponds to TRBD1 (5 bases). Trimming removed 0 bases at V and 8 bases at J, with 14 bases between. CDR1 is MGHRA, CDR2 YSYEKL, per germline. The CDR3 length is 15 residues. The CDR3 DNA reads TGCGCCAGCAGCCAAGAACCGGGACTAGTGGACACCATATATTTT. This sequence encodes CASSQEPGLVDTIYF.

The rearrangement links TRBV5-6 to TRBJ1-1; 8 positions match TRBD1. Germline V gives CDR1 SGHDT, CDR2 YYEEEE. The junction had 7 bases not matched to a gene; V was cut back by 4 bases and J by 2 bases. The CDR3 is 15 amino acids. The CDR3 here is CASSPWDRRNTEAFF. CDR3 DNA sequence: TGTGCCAGCAGCCCCTGGGACAGGCGAAACACTGAAGCTTTCTTT.

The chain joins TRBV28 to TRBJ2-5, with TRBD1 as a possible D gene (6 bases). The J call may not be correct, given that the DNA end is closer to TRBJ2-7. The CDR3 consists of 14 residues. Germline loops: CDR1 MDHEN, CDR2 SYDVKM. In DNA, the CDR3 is TGTGCCAGCAGTTCCCTGGACAGTATCCTCGAGCAGTACTTC. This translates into CASSSLDSILEQYF.

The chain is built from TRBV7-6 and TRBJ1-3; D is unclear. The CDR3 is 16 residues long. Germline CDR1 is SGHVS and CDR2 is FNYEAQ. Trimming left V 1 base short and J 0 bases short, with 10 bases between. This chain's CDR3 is CASSLGPQFSGNTIYF. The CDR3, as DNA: TGTGCCAGCAGCTTAGGGCCCCAGTTCTCTGGAAACACCATATATTTT.

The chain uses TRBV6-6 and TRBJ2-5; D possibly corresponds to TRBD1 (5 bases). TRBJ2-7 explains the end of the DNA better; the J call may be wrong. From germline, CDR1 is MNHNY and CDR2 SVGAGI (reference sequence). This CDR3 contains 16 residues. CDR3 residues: CASSYTPQGKGDEQYF. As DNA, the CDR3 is TGTGCCAGCAGCTACACCCCGCAGGGAAAAGGAGACGAGCAGTACTTC.

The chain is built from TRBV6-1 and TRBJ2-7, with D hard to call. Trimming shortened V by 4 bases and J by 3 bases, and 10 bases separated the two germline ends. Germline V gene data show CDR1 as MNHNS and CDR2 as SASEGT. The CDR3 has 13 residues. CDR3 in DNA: TGTGCCAGCAGTGTGGAGATGGGCTACGAGCAGTACTTC. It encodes CASSVEMGYEQYF.

The DNA for the CDR3 is TGTGCCAGCAGCTTTCGACTAGCGGGAGGGAACACAGATACGCAGTATTTT. It specifies CASSFRLAGGNTDTQYF. The chain employs TRBV7-9 and TRBJ2-3, with 14 bases lining up with TRBD2. The V segment lost 3 bases and the J segment 2 bases; nucleotides outside the gene matches: 4. The germline V gene has CDR1 SEHNR and CDR2 FQNEAQ (reference sequence). The CDR3 contains 17 residues.

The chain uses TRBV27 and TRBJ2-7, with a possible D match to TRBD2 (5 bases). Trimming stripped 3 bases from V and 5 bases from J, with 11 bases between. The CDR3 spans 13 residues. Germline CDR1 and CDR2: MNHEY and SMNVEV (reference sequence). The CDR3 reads CASSFSTGNEQYF. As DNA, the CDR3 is TGTGCCAGCAGTTTCTCTACGGGGAACGAGCAGTACTTC.

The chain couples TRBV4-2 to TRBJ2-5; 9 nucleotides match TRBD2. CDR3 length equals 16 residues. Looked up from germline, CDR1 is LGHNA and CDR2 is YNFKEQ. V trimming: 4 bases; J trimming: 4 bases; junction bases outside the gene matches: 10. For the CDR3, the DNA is TGTGCCAGCAGCCTTGGGGAGGGTAGCGGGGGAGAGACCCAGTACTTC. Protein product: CASSLGEGSGGETQYF.

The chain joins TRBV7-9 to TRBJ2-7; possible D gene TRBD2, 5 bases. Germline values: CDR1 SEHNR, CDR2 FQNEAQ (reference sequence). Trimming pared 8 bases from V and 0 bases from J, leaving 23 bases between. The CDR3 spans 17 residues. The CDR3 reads CASDLPPGWENSYEQYF. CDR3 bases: TGTGCCAGCGATCTTCCCCCGGGTTGGGAGAACTCCTACGAGCAGTACTTC.

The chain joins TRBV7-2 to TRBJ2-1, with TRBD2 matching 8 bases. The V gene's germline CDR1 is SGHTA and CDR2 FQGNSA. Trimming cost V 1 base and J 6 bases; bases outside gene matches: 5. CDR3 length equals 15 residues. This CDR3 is CASSLVAGQGNEQFF. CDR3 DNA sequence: TGTGCCAGCAGCTTAGTAGCGGGGCAGGGCAATGAGCAGTTCTTC. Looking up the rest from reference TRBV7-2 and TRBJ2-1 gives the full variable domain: GAGVSQSPSNKVTEKGKDVELRCDPISGHTALYWYRQSLGQGLEFLIYFQGNSAPDKSGLPSDRFSAERTGGSVSTLTIQRTQQEDSAVYLCASSLVAGQGNEQFFGPGTRLTVL.

CDR3 in amino acids: CASRSGGANYGYTF. The CDR3 DNA reads TGTGCCAGCAGATCGGGGGGGGCTAACTATGGCTACACCTTC. The genes are TRBV27 and TRBJ1-2; possible D gene TRBD1, 5 bases. The V gene's germline CDR1 is MNHEY and CDR2 SMNVEV (reference sequence). The CDR3 is made up of 14 amino acids. The V end lost 6 bases, the J end lost 0 bases, and 11 bases lay between the germline ends.